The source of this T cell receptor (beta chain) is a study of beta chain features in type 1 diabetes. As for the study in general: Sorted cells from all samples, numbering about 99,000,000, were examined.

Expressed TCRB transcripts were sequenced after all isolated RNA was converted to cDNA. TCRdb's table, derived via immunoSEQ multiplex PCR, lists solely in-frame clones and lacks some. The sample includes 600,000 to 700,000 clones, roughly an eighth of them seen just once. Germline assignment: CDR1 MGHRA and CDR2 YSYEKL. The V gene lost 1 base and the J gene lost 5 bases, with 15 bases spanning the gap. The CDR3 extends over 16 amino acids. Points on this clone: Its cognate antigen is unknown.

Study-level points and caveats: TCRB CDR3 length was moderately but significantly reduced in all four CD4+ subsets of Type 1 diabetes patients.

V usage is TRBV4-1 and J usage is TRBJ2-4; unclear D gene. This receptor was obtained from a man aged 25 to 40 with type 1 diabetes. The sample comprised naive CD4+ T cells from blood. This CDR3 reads CASSQGSANNQNIQYF. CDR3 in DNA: TGCGCCAGCAGCCAAGGGTCCGCGAATAACCAAAACATTCAGTACTTC.